This T cell receptor beta chain was sequenced during a study of CXCR3-negative and CXCR3-positive naive CD8 T cells. According to its frequency, this clonotype is medium-sized. Its specificity is not known. Broader study findings: Comparison of naive cells showed more hydrophobic TRB CDR3s in CXCR3-positive than in CXCR3-negative naive cells.

Through 5' RACE with UMI labels, the TRB cDNA libraries were prepared. TCRdb reprocessed the 5' RACE reads, keeping one entry per CDR3 protein, no DNA. This specimen shows fewer than 10,000 distinct CDR3 sequences; the ten leading clones hold approximately 2.3%. The CDR3 spans 14 residues. In germline, CDR1 is SGHAT, CDR2 FQNNGV. The study sorted every CD8+ T cell subset in triplicate at 250,000 to 300,000 cells each. Specimen: naive CXCR3- CD8+ T cells from blood. As for subset: CD45RO-CCR7+CD27+CD95- naive CD8+ T cells lacking CXCR3 (TNR3-). The chain is built from TRBV11-2 and TRBJ2-1. The TCR comes from a human donor in good health. Some clones in this sample may be carry-over from other donors' samples. CDR3 loop: CASSPRLFDNEQFF.